The table lists the clone carrying this T cell receptor (beta chain) with a count of one. CD45RO-negative cells were positively selected for CCR7, leaving out terminally differentiated effector memory CD45RA+ cells. CDR1 SGDLS and CDR2 YYNGEE come from the germline V gene. This CDR3 is built from 16 residues. Losses at the gene ends were 6 bases for V and 7 bases for J; bases not matched to a gene: 16. The data are from a study of shared clonotypes between healthy human individuals. In the study's own analysis: Filtering differed because ImmunoSEQ produced junction-only sequences that carried no quality scores. This table comes from immunoSEQ multiplex PCR, and its TCRdb copy is limited to in-frame clones, with some not included. V, J and clone size are those of that table, while D and trimming were read from the DNA. The data show roughly 2.1 million clones, about 92% seen once.

The sequence was collected from a man younger than 35 in good health. Some clones in this sample may be carry-over from other donors' samples. Input material: naive CD8+ T cells from PBMCs. The V gene is TRBV9, the J gene TRBJ2-4; 7 bases are shared with TRBD2. The CDR3 region has the DNA TGTGCCAGCACCCCGGGCGGCGGGAGTGCGAGGAACATTCAGTACTTC. Its translation is CASTPGGGSARNIQYF.